The 11 T cell receptor beta chains below come from one sample, sequenced in a study of CXCR3-negative and CXCR3-positive naive CD8 T cells. Regarding the study as a whole: TRB CDR3 hydrophobicity was greater in CXCR3-positive naive cells than in CXCR3-negative naive cells.

The TRB cDNA libraries were prepared by 5' RACE with UMI labels. One entry per CDR3 protein, without DNA, is what TCRdb gives after re-calling the 5' RACE reads. The specimen's table records about 130,000 distinct CDR3 sequences. Their cognate antigens are unknown. Sequenced input: naive CXCR3+ CD8+ T cells from blood. Subset given: CD45RO-CCR7+CD27+CD95- naive CD8+ T cells expressing CXCR3 (TNR3+). These receptors all come from a human donor in good health. Some clones in this sample may be carry-over from other donors' samples.

The chain has TRBV7-2 and TRBJ2-5. The germline gives CDR1 SGHTA, CDR2 FQGNSA. CDR3 length: 15 residues. The CDR3 here is CASSLSGVAQETQYF.

The rearrangement links TRBV4-2 to TRBJ2-7; TCRdb reports TRBD1, a call that lacks DNA to check it against. CDR1 and CDR2 (germline): LGHNA, YNFKEQ. This CDR3 contains 16 residues. The CDR3 sequence: CASSQHGQEITYEQYF.

V gene TRBV2 combines with J gene TRBJ2-2; TCRdb returns TRBD1, unconfirmable since there is no DNA. This CDR3 comprises 12 residues. Per germline, CDR1 SNHLY and CDR2 FYNNEI. The CDR3 is CASLGGTGELFF.

The V and J genes are TRBV27 and TRBJ2-3; TCRdb lists TRBD2, though no DNA is available to test this call. Germline V gives CDR1 MNHEY, CDR2 SMNVEV (reference sequence). This CDR3 has 17 amino acids. The CDR3: CASSPLGLAGVGDTQYF.

The chain has TRBV7-9 and TRBJ2-2; the TCRdb D gene call, TRBD2, has no DNA to confirm it. Germline assignment: CDR1 SEHNR and CDR2 FQNEAQ (reference sequence). The CDR3 has 16 amino acids. CDR3 sequence: CASSRLAGENTGELFF. Variable domain in full (rest from reference TRBV7-9 and TRBJ2-2): DTGVSQNPRHKITKRGQNVTFRCDPISEHNRLYWYRQTLGQGPEFLTYFQNEAQLEKSRLLSDRFSAERPKGSFSTLEIQRTEQGDSAMYLCASSRLAGENTGELFFGEGSRLTVL.

The chain combines TRBV7-9 with TRBJ2-1; absent DNA, TCRdb's TRBD2 call cannot be checked. The CDR3 spans 16 residues. Germline V gene sequence: CDR1 SEHNR, CDR2 FQNEAQ (reference sequence). CDR3 region: CASSSPSSGGAWEQFF. Together with reference TRBV7-9 and TRBJ2-1, the CDR3 gives the full variable domain: DTGVSQNPRHKITKRGQNVTFRCDPISEHNRLYWYRQTLGQGPEFLTYFQNEAQLEKSRLLSDRFSAERPKGSFSTLEIQRTEQGDSAMYLCASSSPSSGGAWEQFFGPGTRLTVL.

The chain carries TRBV29-1 and TRBJ1-1; the TRBD1 assignment by TCRdb is unverifiable without DNA. Per germline, CDR1 SQVTM and CDR2 ANQGSEA. The CDR3 is 13 amino acids. The CDR3 here is CSVEENETGRPFF.

The chain carries TRBV4-3 and TRBJ2-1; TCRdb indicates TRBD1, and absent DNA this call remains unverified. CDR3 length equals 15 residues. Germline CDR1 is LGHNA and CDR2 is YSLEER. The CDR3 loop is CASSLSRDSGNEQFF.

J is TRBJ1-1 and V is TRBV5-5; TCRdb designates TRBD1, a call that cannot be tested without DNA. The CDR3 has 16 amino acids. Germline V gives CDR1 SGHKS, CDR2 YYEKEE (reference sequence). CDR3 sequence: CASSSSRGTGGSEAFF.

The chain couples TRBV29-1 to TRBJ2-3; TCRdb selects TRBD2, and the lack of DNA leaves this call unchecked. The CDR3 sequence is 14 residues long. Germline V gene sequence: CDR1 SQVTM, CDR2 ANQGSEA. CDR3 in amino acids: CSVELALPADTQYF.

The chain links TRBV29-1 to TRBJ2-3; TCRdb returns TRBD1, unconfirmable since there is no DNA. Germline CDR1 SQVTM, CDR2 ANQGSEA. This CDR3 contains 13 residues. The CDR3 here is CSVGQGVADTQYF.